Listed below are T cell receptor beta chains from one sample, sequenced in a study of blood T cell repertoires in COVID-19. Clones were sequenced by immunoSEQ multiplex PCR, and TCRdb holds only the in-frame ones, with some missing. The sample has around 70,000 clones, around 86% seen once. The material sequenced was peripheral blood. The source of these receptors is a woman aged 80 or over with active or convalescent COVID-19. Each CDR3 is given with its conserved first and last residue. D genes are given only for firm matches. Clone size, where shown, is once, few, many, or a class for clones that have expanded.

cdr3_nt: TGCGCCAGCGAGAATCGGAACATTCAGTACTTC
cdr3_aa: CASENRNIQYF
d_call: .
v_call: TRBV10-1
clone_size: .
j_call: TRBJ2-4

cdr3_nt: TGTGCCAGCAGTCAGGCCAGCGGAAATCAGCCCCAGCATTTT
cdr3_aa: CASSQASGNQPQHF
d_call: .
v_call: TRBV2
clone_size: .
j_call: TRBJ1-5

cdr3_nt: TGTGCCAGCAGCTCTCAGGGGTCTACTGGAAACACCATATATTTT
cdr3_aa: CASSSQGSTGNTIYF
d_call: .
v_call: TRBV7-2
clone_size: .
j_call: TRBJ1-3

cdr3_nt: TGTGCCAGCAGCCAAGGGACAGGGGGTTTTCAGCCCCAGCATTTT
cdr3_aa: CASSQGTGGFQPQHF
d_call: TRBD1
v_call: TRBV3-1/TRBV3-2
clone_size: once
j_call: TRBJ1-5

cdr3_nt: TGTGCCAGCAGTGAACCCCGGGGAAACAATTCACCCCTCCACTTT
cdr3_aa: CASSEPRGNNSPLHF
d_call: .
v_call: TRBV25-1
clone_size: .
j_call: TRBJ1-6

cdr3_nt: TGCGCCAGCAGCTGGACCGGGACAGCGAACACCGGGGAGCTGTTTTTT
cdr3_aa: CASSWTGTANTGELFF
d_call: TRBD1
v_call: TRBV5-1
clone_size: .
j_call: TRBJ2-2

cdr3_nt: TGTGCCAGCAGTGAAAGGACAGAAGGGGACACTGAAGCTTTCTTT
cdr3_aa: CASSERTEGDTEAFF
d_call: .
v_call: TRBV27
clone_size: few
j_call: TRBJ1-1

cdr3_nt: TGTGCCACCACCGGCAGGGGGCTTGCCAAAAACATTCAGTACTTC
cdr3_aa: CATTGRGLAKNIQYF
d_call: TRBD1
v_call: TRBV24-1
clone_size: .
j_call: TRBJ2-4

cdr3_nt: TGTGCCAGCAGTTACCAGGCAGACACAGATACGCAGTATTTT
cdr3_aa: CASSYQADTDTQYF
d_call: .
v_call: TRBV6-5
clone_size: .
j_call: TRBJ2-3

cdr3_nt: TGTGCCAGCAGTGATACATTGAACACTGAAGCTTTCTTT
cdr3_aa: CASSDTLNTEAFF
d_call: .
v_call: TRBV25-1
clone_size: .
j_call: TRBJ1-1

cdr3_nt: TGTGCCAGCAGTTACACAGCCCTACAGCTCTCCTATGGCTACACCTTC
cdr3_aa: CASSYTALQLSYGYTF
d_call: .
v_call: TRBV6-2/TRBV6-3
clone_size: .
j_call: TRBJ1-2

cdr3_nt: TGCGCCAGCAGCCTAACGACAGCTCTTAATTCACCCCTCCACTTT
cdr3_aa: CASSLTTALNSPLHF
d_call: .
v_call: TRBV4-1
clone_size: .
j_call: TRBJ1-6

cdr3_nt: TGTGCCAGTAGTATTACTCCCGATCCGGGCTATAATTCACCCCTCCACTTT
cdr3_aa: CASSITPDPGYNSPLHF
d_call: .
v_call: TRBV19
clone_size: .
j_call: TRBJ1-6

cdr3_nt: TGTGCTAGTGGTTTGGGAGGGCATCAGCCCCAGCATTTT
cdr3_aa: CASGLGGHQPQHF
d_call: .
v_call: TRBV12-5
clone_size: .
j_call: TRBJ1-5

cdr3_nt: TGTGCCACCAGCAGAGCGGGGGCGAACACCGGGGAGCTGTTTTTT
cdr3_aa: CATSRAGANTGELFF
d_call: .
v_call: TRBV15
clone_size: .
j_call: TRBJ2-2

cdr3_nt: TGTGCCACCAGCAGAACCTTTGGACAGGGTGAGCAGTTCTTC
cdr3_aa: CATSRTFGQGEQFF
d_call: TRBD1
v_call: TRBV15
clone_size: .
j_call: TRBJ2-1

cdr3_nt: TGTGCCAGCAGATTTGCCAGGGGAAATGAAAAACTGTTTTTT
cdr3_aa: CASRFARGNEKLFF
d_call: .
v_call: TRBV4-2
clone_size: .
j_call: TRBJ1-4

cdr3_nt: TGTGCCAGCAGCTTAGCGGGGGGGCATTTCGAGCAGTACTTC
cdr3_aa: CASSLAGGHFEQYF
d_call: .
v_call: TRBV7-9
clone_size: .
j_call: TRBJ2-7

cdr3_nt: TGTGCCAGTAGTATTAGAGCTAGCGGGGGGTCTCCGCTGTTTTTT
cdr3_aa: CASSIRASGGSPLFF
d_call: TRBD2
v_call: TRBV19
clone_size: few
j_call: TRBJ2-2

cdr3_nt: TGTGCCACTAAAACCGGCGGTAATTCACCCCTCCACTTT
cdr3_aa: CATKTGGNSPLHF
d_call: .
v_call: TRBV19
clone_size: .
j_call: TRBJ1-6

cdr3_nt: TGTGCCAGCACCCAGGGGGCCCCCTACGAGCAGTACTTC
cdr3_aa: CASTQGAPYEQYF
d_call: TRBD1
v_call: TRBV2
clone_size: few
j_call: TRBJ2-7

cdr3_nt: TGTGCCACCAGTGGGACAGAGGGCACTGAAGCTTTCTTT
cdr3_aa: CATSGTEGTEAFF
d_call: .
v_call: TRBV24-1
clone_size: .
j_call: TRBJ1-1

cdr3_nt: TGTGCCAGCACCCGGGACATAAGCTCTGGAAACACCATATATTTT
cdr3_aa: CASTRDISSGNTIYF
d_call: .
v_call: TRBV6-5
clone_size: .
j_call: TRBJ1-3

cdr3_nt: TGTGCCAGCAGCCAAGATAGGAGGGATCAGCTCTATAATTCACCCCTCCACTTT
cdr3_aa: CASSQDRRDQLYNSPLHF
d_call: .
v_call: TRBV4-2
clone_size: few
j_call: TRBJ1-6

cdr3_nt: TGCGCCAGCAGCCAAGACTTTCGCGGGACTAAAGATACGCAGTATTTT
cdr3_aa: CASSQDFRGTKDTQYF
d_call: TRBD2
v_call: TRBV4-3
clone_size: .
j_call: TRBJ2-3

cdr3_nt: TGCGCCAGCAGCCGCGGCGGGGGAGCAGATACGCAGTATTTT
cdr3_aa: CASSRGGGADTQYF
d_call: TRBD2
v_call: TRBV4-1
clone_size: .
j_call: TRBJ2-3

cdr3_nt: TGTGCCAGCAGCCCAGGGGCCACTAACTATGGCTACACCTTC
cdr3_aa: CASSPGATNYGYTF
d_call: .
v_call: TRBV7-3
clone_size: .
j_call: TRBJ1-2

cdr3_nt: TGTGCCAGCAGCCTGGGACAGGGGGCGAGGGAGCAGTACTTC
cdr3_aa: CASSLGQGAREQYF
d_call: TRBD1
v_call: TRBV5-5
clone_size: .
j_call: TRBJ2-7

cdr3_nt: TGTGCCAGCAGCAAAGGCCGGGAATATCAGCCCCAGCATTTT
cdr3_aa: CASSKGREYQPQHF
d_call: .
v_call: TRBV21-1
clone_size: .
j_call: TRBJ1-5

cdr3_nt: TGTGCCTGGAGCCGACAGGGGACCGGGGAGCTGTTTTTT
cdr3_aa: CAWSRQGTGELFF
d_call: TRBD1
v_call: TRBV30
clone_size: .
j_call: TRBJ2-2

cdr3_nt: TGTGCCAGCACGCTGGGGGCCAGCCACGGGGAGCTGTTTTTT
cdr3_aa: CASTLGASHGELFF
d_call: .
v_call: TRBV6-6
clone_size: .
j_call: TRBJ2-2

cdr3_nt: TGTGCCAGCACCGTGGACAGTTATTCACCCCTCCACTTT
cdr3_aa: CASTVDSYSPLHF
d_call: .
v_call: TRBV5-4
clone_size: .
j_call: TRBJ1-6

cdr3_nt: TGCGCCAGCAGTCAAAAAAGCCCCGGAGGGGTCTATGGCTACACCTTC
cdr3_aa: CASSQKSPGGVYGYTF
d_call: .
v_call: TRBV4-3
clone_size: .
j_call: TRBJ1-2

cdr3_nt: TGTGCCAGCTCACCCACAACAGCGGGGGGCACAGATACGCAGTATTTT
cdr3_aa: CASSPTTAGGTDTQYF
d_call: TRBD2
v_call: TRBV18
clone_size: .
j_call: TRBJ2-3

cdr3_nt: TGTGCCAGCAGCTTATCGGACAGTGGTAGGGCCCAGCATTTT
cdr3_aa: CASSLSDSGRAQHF
d_call: .
v_call: TRBV7-2
clone_size: .
j_call: TRBJ1-5

cdr3_nt: TGTGCCAGCAGCCCCTCGGCGGCTGGGGAGCTGTTTTTT
cdr3_aa: CASSPSAAGELFF
d_call: .
v_call: TRBV14
clone_size: .
j_call: TRBJ2-2

cdr3_nt: TGTGCCAGCAGCGGAACTCAGGGACTAGCATCAGGTGAGCAGTTCTTC
cdr3_aa: CASSGTQGLASGEQFF
d_call: TRBD2
v_call: TRBV11-2
clone_size: .
j_call: TRBJ2-1

cdr3_nt: TGTGCCAGCAGCAAATCGACAGGGGATGGCTACACCTTC
cdr3_aa: CASSKSTGDGYTF
d_call: TRBD1
v_call: TRBV7-9
clone_size: .
j_call: TRBJ1-2

cdr3_nt: TGTGCCAGCTCCCCTACTCTACCACAGGGAATCTCCTACGAGCAGTACTTC
cdr3_aa: CASSPTLPQGISYEQYF
d_call: .
v_call: TRBV18
clone_size: .
j_call: TRBJ2-7

cdr3_nt: TGCGCCAGCAGTGCAGGGTTTGGTAATTCACCCCTCCACTTT
cdr3_aa: CASSAGFGNSPLHF
d_call: .
v_call: TRBV10-1
clone_size: .
j_call: TRBJ1-6

cdr3_nt: TGCGCCAGCAGAATCTCCGGGACTAGCACAGATACGCAGTATTTT
cdr3_aa: CASRISGTSTDTQYF
d_call: .
v_call: TRBV5-1
clone_size: .
j_call: TRBJ2-3